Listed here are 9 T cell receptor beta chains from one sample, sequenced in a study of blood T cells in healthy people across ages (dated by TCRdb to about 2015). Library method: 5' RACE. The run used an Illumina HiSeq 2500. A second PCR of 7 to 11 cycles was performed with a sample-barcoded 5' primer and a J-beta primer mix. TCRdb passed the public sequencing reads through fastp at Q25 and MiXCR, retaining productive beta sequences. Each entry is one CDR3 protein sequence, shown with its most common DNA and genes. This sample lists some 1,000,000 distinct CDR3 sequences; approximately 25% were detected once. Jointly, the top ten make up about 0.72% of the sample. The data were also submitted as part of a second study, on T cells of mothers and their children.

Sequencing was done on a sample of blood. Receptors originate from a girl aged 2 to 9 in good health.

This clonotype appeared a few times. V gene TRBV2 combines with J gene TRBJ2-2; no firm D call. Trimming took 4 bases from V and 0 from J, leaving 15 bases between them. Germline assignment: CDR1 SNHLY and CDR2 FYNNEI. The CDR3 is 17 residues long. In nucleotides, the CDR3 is TGTGCCAGCAGTGGTGATCACCGCAGAGCGAACACCGGGGAGCTGTTTTTT. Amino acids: CASSGDHRRANTGELFF.

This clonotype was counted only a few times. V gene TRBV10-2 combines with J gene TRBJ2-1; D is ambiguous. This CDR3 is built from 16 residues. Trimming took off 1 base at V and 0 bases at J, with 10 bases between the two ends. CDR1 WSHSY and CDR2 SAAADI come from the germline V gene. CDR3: CASSEYVGSSYNEQFF. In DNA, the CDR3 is TGCGCCAGCAGTGAGTATGTCGGTAGCTCCTACAATGAGCAGTTCTTC.

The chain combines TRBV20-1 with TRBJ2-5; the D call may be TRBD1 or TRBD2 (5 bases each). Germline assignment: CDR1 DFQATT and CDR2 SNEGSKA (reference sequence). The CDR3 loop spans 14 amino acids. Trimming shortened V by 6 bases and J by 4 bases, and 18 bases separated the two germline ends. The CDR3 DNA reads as TGCAGTGCCCACATAGTGGGGGAGAGAGAGACCCAGTACTTC. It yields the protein CSAHIVGERETQYF.

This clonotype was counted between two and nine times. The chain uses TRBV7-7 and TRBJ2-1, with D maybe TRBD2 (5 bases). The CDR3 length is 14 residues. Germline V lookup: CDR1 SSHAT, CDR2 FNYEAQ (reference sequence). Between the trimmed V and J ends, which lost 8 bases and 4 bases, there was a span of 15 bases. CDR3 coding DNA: TGTGCCAGCGTACGGGGAGTCTCATACAATGAGCAGTTCTTC. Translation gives CASVRGVSYNEQFF.

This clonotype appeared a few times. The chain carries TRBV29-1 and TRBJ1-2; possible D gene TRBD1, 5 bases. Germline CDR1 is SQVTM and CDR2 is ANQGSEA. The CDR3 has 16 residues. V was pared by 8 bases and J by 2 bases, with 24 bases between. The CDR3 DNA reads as TGCAGCCCGAGCGGCTCGGGGGACCTCCACAACTATGGCTACACCTTC. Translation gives CSPSGSGDLHNYGYTF.

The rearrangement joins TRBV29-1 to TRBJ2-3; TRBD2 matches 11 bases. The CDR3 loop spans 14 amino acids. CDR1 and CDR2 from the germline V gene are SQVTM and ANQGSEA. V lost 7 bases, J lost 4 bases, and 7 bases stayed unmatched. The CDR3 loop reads CSAQTSGIPDTQYF. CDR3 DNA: TGCAGCGCCCAGACTAGCGGGATCCCAGATACGCAGTATTTT.

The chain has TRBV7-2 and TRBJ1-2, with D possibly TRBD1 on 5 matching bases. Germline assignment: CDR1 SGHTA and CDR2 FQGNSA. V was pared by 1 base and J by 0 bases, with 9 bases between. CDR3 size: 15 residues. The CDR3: CASSLERGANYGYTF. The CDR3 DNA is TGTGCCAGCAGCTTAGAACGGGGGGCTAACTATGGCTACACCTTC.

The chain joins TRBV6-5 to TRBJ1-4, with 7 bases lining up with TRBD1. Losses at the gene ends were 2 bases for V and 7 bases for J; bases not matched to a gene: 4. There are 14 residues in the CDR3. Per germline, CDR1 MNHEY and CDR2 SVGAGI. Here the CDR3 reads CASSYTGVGEKLFF. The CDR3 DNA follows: TGTGCCAGCAGTTACACAGGGGTTGGTGAAAAACTGTTTTTT.

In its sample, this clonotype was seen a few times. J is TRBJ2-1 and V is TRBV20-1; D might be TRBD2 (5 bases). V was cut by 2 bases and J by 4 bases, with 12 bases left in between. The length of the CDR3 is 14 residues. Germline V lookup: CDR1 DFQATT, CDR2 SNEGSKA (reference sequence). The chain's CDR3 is CSARRRPGYNEQFF. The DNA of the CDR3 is TGCAGTGCTAGAAGGAGGCCAGGATACAATGAGCAGTTCTTC.